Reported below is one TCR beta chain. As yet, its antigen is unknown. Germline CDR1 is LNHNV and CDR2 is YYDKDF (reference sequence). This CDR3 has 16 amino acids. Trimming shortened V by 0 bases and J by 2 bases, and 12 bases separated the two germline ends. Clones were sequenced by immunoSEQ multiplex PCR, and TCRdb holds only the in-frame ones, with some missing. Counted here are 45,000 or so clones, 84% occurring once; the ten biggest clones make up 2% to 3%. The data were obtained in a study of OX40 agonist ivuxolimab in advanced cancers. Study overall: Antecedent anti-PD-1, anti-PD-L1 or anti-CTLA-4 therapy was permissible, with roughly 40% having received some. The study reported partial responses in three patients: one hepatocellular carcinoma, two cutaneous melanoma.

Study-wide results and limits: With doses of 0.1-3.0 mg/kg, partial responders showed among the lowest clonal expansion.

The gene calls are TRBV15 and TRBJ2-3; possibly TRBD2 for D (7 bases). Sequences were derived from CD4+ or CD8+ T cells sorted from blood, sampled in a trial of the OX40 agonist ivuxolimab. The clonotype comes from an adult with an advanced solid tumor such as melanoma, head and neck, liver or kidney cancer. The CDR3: CATSREGGAVTDTQYF. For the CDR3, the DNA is TGTGCCACCAGCAGAGAGGGGGGGGCCGTCACAGATACGCAGTATTTT.